The 26 T cell receptor beta chains given below trace back to one sample, sequenced in a study of blood T cells in healthy people across ages. Then a second PCR, running roughly 6 to 11 cycles, was carried out with a sample-barcoded 5' primer and a J-beta primer mix. A single record per CDR3 protein comes from TCRdb applying MiXCR to the 5' RACE reads. The repertoire consists of 1.5 million or so distinct CDR3 sequences, with roughly 43% occurring once and the leading ten covering less than 5%. Input material: blood. The receptors originated from a woman younger than 35 in good health.

This clonotype has more than one count but fewer than ten. The V call is TRBV7-2, the J call TRBJ1-1; the D is unclear. CDR3 size: 12 residues. Trimming pared 7 bases from V and 7 bases from J, leaving 13 bases between. The germline V gene has CDR1 SGHTA and CDR2 FQGNSA. For the CDR3, the DNA is TGTGCCAGCACCACTGCGGGTCTTGAAGCTTTCTTT. Its translation is CASTTAGLEAFF.

This clonotype was seen a handful of times. The chain employs TRBV21-1 and TRBJ1-2. TRBV21-1 is labeled a pseudogene. The CDR3 totals 12 residues. The chain's CDR3 is CASGRVLKGYTF. The CDR3 DNA reads as TGTGCCAGCGGCAGGGTTTTGAAGGGCTACACCTTC.

This rearrangement joins TRBV5-1 to TRBJ2-5; a weak D match, TRBD1 (6 bases). Trimming cost V 4 bases and J 1 base, with 17 bases left between them. Germline CDR1 reads SGHRS; CDR2 reads YFSETQ. The length of the CDR3 is 16 residues. The CDR3 spells CASSPDRGRFQETQYF. Written as DNA, the CDR3 is TGCGCCAGCAGCCCGGACAGAGGCAGATTCCAAGAGACCCAGTACTTC. The entire variable domain, with the rest obtained from reference TRBV5-1 and TRBJ2-5, is as follows: KAGVTQTPRYLIKTRGQQVTLSCSPISGHRSVSWYQQTPGQGLQFLFEYFSETQRNKGNFPGRFSGRQFSNSRSEMNVSTLELGDSALYLCASSPDRGRFQETQYFGPGTRLLVL.

The DNA of the CDR3 is TGTGCCAGCAGCTTCGAGATAGTACCAGGAGATACGCAGTATTTT. It codes for CASSFEIVPGDTQYF. The rearrangement links TRBV11-2 to TRBJ2-3, with D unresolved. The CDR3 runs 15 residues. With 3 bases removed from V and 5 bases from J, the gap between germline ends came to 15 bases. The germline CDR1 and CDR2 sequences are SGHAT and FQNNGV.

The rearrangement links TRBV20-1 to TRBJ1-1; the D is unclear. The CDR3 is 15 residues long. Trimming shortened V by 2 bases and J by 4 bases, and 17 bases separated the two germline ends. The germline CDR1 and CDR2 sequences are DFQATT and SNEGSKA (reference sequence). CDR3 sequence reads: CSARNSERVLTEAFF. In DNA form, the CDR3 reads TGCAGTGCTAGAAACTCCGAGAGGGTCCTCACTGAAGCTTTCTTT.

This clonotype was found a few times. The gene calls are TRBV4-1 and TRBJ2-1; the match to TRBD2 covers 8 bases. The CDR3 consists of 15 residues. The germline V gene has CDR1 MGHRA and CDR2 YSYEKL. The J segment lost 2 bases and the V segment lost 4 bases, leaving 4 bases of the junction unmatched. This CDR3 is CASSRTSPTYNEQFF. The CDR3 DNA follows: TGCGCCAGCAGCCGGACTAGCCCTACCTACAATGAGCAGTTCTTC.

This clonotype was seen only a few times. The J gene is TRBJ2-5, the V gene TRBV7-9; tentative D call: TRBD2 (6 bases). The CDR3 sequence is 15 residues long. Trimming cost V 2 bases and J 3 bases, with 13 bases left between them. The germline gives CDR1 SEHNR, CDR2 FQNEAQ (reference sequence). This chain's CDR3 is CASSLYGGEEETQYF. The CDR3 nucleotides are TGTGCCAGCAGCTTATACGGGGGAGAAGAAGAGACCCAGTACTTC.

The chain recombines TRBV10-3 with TRBJ1-4, with 12 bases identical to TRBD1. The trim removed 2 bases at V and 4 bases at J, leaving 8 bases unmatched. The CDR3 loop spans 18 amino acids. Germline CDR1 ENHRY, CDR2 SYGVKD. CDR3 nucleotides: TGTGCCATCAGTGAGCCGAGAGGGACAGGGGGCCTTAATGAAAAACTGTTTTTT. Residues: CAISEPRGTGGLNEKLFF.

This chain uses TRBV7-9 with TRBJ1-6; D call uncertain. The CDR3 spans 13 residues. Deletions cut 3 bases from V and 14 bases from J, with 14 bases between. The germline V gene has CDR1 SEHNR and CDR2 FQNEAQ (reference sequence). CDR3 nucleotides: TGTGCCAGCAGCTTTCCTGAGGCGACGACCCTCCACTTT. Translation gives CASSFPEATTLHF.

The chain joins TRBV15 to TRBJ2-3, with D possibly TRBD1 on 6 matching bases. CDR1 is LNHNV, CDR2 YYDKDF, per germline (reference sequence). The length of the CDR3 is 15 residues. Trimming removed 7 bases at V and 2 bases at J, with 16 bases between. Written as DNA, the CDR3 is TGTGCCACCAAATCCGACAGGACGGTCACAGATACGCAGTATTTT. This codes for CATKSDRTVTDTQYF.

This clonotype has just a few counts. This chain connects TRBV7-3 to TRBJ2-1; D unclear. The CDR3 has 13 amino acids. Germline V gene lookup returns CDR1 SGHTA and CDR2 FQGTGA. The V end was cut by 5 bases, the J end by 9 bases, with 14 bases between. CDR3 sequence reads: CASSLLSPGEQFF. The CDR3, as DNA: TGTGCCAGCAGCCTCTTATCGCCCGGTGAGCAGTTCTTC.

This sequence joins TRBV5-1 and TRBJ2-1, with a tentative D call TRBD2 (6 bases). Judging by the DNA end, TRBJ2-7 fits better; the J call may be wrong. The CDR3 has 13 amino acids. Germline values: CDR1 SGHRS, CDR2 YFSETQ. The CDR3 region has the DNA TGCGCCAGCAGCGTGAAGGACTACAATGAGCAGTACTTC. It is translated as CASSVKDYNEQYF.

This chain connects TRBV28 to TRBJ2-3; possibly TRBD2 for D (5 bases). Germline V gives CDR1 MDHEN, CDR2 SYDVKM. Trimming took off 4 bases at V and 3 bases at J, with 20 bases between the two ends. There are 17 residues in the CDR3. CDR3 residues: CASSYPRTLETTDTQYF. The CDR3 DNA reads TGTGCCAGCAGTTACCCAAGGACTCTCGAAACAACAGATACGCAGTATTTT.

On this clonotype itself: Being one base from a much bigger clone, this may be a read error. This chain joins TRBV28 and TRBJ2-7, with 8 positions matching TRBD2. After removal of 2 bases from V and 1 base from J, the junction contained 4 bases not matched to a gene. This CDR3 is built from 15 residues. Germline V gene data show CDR1 as MDHEN and CDR2 as SYDVKM. The CDR3 is CASSLVSSGSYEQYF. The CDR3 DNA reads TGTGCCAGCAGTTTAGTGTCTAGCGGGTCCTACGAGCAGTACTTC.

This clonotype was seen only once. The genes are TRBV20-1 and TRBJ2-3; D is perhaps TRBD2 (7 bases). CDR3 length: 15 amino acids. Germline V gene sequence: CDR1 DFQATT, CDR2 SNEGSKA (reference sequence). The germline V and J ends were trimmed by 4 bases and 6 bases, with 20 bases remaining between them. The CDR3 loop is CSATTKGGGRDTQYF. Written as DNA, the CDR3 is TGCAGTGCTACCACGAAGGGCGGGGGCCGGGATACGCAGTATTTT.

This clonotype was recorded only once. The chain has TRBV4-1 and TRBJ2-4; the D gene is possibly TRBD2 (6 bases). This CDR3 is built from 18 residues. CDR1 is MGHRA, CDR2 YSYEKL, per germline. V was cut by 0 bases and J by 0 bases, with 15 bases left in between. The CDR3 protein is CASSQDLGGALAKNIQYF. The CDR3 DNA reads as TGCGCCAGCAGCCAAGACCTGGGCGGGGCACTAGCCAAAAACATTCAGTACTTC.

The V and J genes are TRBV27 and TRBJ2-1; 10 positions match TRBD2. The J segment lost 4 bases and the V segment lost 5 bases, leaving 5 bases of the junction unmatched. CDR1 MNHEY and CDR2 SMNVEV come from the germline V gene (reference sequence). The CDR3 is made up of 15 amino acids. CDR3 protein: CASSPASGRYNEQFF. CDR3 DNA sequence: TGTGCCAGCAGTCCGGCTAGCGGGAGATACAATGAGCAGTTCTTC.

V gene TRBV29-1 combines with J gene TRBJ2-7; perhaps D is TRBD1 or TRBD2 (6 bases each). The V gene's germline CDR1 is SQVTM and CDR2 ANQGSEA. Trimming pared 4 bases from V and 6 bases from J, leaving 13 bases between. The CDR3 contains 12 residues. CDR3 in DNA: TGCAGCGTTGCCGACGGGGGCAGCGAGCAGTACTTC. Protein product: CSVADGGSEQYF.

This clonotype was counted a few times. V usage is TRBV27 and J usage is TRBJ2-1; TRBD2 aligns across 12 bases. J gave up 9 bases and V 5 bases, and 2 bases lay outside the gene matches. The CDR3 covers 13 residues. CDR1 and CDR2 from the germline V gene are MNHEY and SMNVEV (reference sequence). The CDR3 DNA sequence: TGTGCCAGCAGTGCGGGACTAGCGGGTGAGCAGTTCTTC. This encodes CASSAGLAGEQFF.

This clonotype appeared a few times. V usage is TRBV20-1 and J usage is TRBJ2-1, with TRBD2 matching 11 bases. This CDR3 spans 16 amino acids. Losses at the gene ends were 1 base for V and 4 bases for J; bases not matched to a gene: 6. Germline V gives CDR1 DFQATT, CDR2 SNEGSKA (reference sequence). In DNA, the CDR3 is TGCAGTGCTAGAGCGATTAGCGGGAGGGGATACAATGAGCAGTTCTTC. As protein: CSARAISGRGYNEQFF.

The chain recombines TRBV12-3 or TRBV12-4 with TRBJ1-2; D gene ambiguous. Trimming took 3 bases from V and 3 from J, leaving 11 bases between them. The CDR3 sequence is 14 residues long. CDR3 DNA sequence: TGTGCCAGCAGTTTTGGTGGCGGAGACTATGGCTACACCTTC. Translating it yields CASSFGGGDYGYTF.

The chain couples TRBV7-2 to TRBJ2-1; 8 bases line up with TRBD1. Gene TRBJ2-7 matches the end of the DNA better, so the J call may be wrong. This CDR3 spans 17 amino acids. Germline CDR1 is SGHTA and CDR2 is FQGNSA. CDR3 in DNA: TGTGCCAGCAGCTTATCCCTCAGGGGGCCCACCTACAATGAGCAGTACTTC. This gives the protein CASSLSLRGPTYNEQYF.

The chain carries TRBV5-1 and TRBJ1-4; D ambiguous. The CDR3 has 15 residues. Trimming took off 3 bases at V and 8 bases at J, with 17 bases between the two ends. Germline V gene lookup returns CDR1 SGHRS and CDR2 YFSETQ. CDR3 protein: CASSSNGAGEEKLFF. The CDR3 coding sequence is TGCGCCAGCAGCTCCAACGGAGCGGGAGAAGAAAAACTGTTTTTT.

The V call is TRBV7-3, the J call TRBJ2-1; maybe TRBD2 (6 bases). The CDR3 contains 14 residues. Between the trimmed V and J ends, which lost 5 bases and 9 bases, there was a span of 17 bases. CDR1 is SGHTA and CDR2 is FQGTGA in the germline V gene. The CDR3 nucleotides are TGTGCCAGCAGCCGATCCGGGACTCATCCTGAGCAGTTCTTC. It codes for CASSRSGTHPEQFF.

This clonotype was detected a few times. The chain joins TRBV10-3 to TRBJ2-3; D might be TRBD2 (6 bases). This CDR3 has 15 residues. Looked up from germline, CDR1 is ENHRY and CDR2 is SYGVKD. V shed 0 bases and J shed 1 base, with 8 bases lying between them. The CDR3 DNA is TGTGCCATCAGTGAGTCGGGAGGCGGCACAGATACGCAGTATTTT. Translating gives CAISESGGGTDTQYF.

The V call is TRBV20-1, the J call TRBJ2-7; possibly TRBD2 for D (6 bases). Matching the DNA end better, TRBJ2-5 makes the J call doubtful. The CDR3 covers 13 residues. Germline CDR1 DFQATT, CDR2 SNEGSKA (reference sequence). This CDR3 is CSARPRGYETQYF. CDR3 DNA sequence: TGCAGTGCTAGACCCCGGGGGTACGAGACCCAGTACTTC.